This is a list of T cell receptor beta chains from one sample in a study of T cell repertoires in cytomegalovirus infection. TCRdb re-called the reads through MiXCR, storing one row per CDR3 protein. The data contain just under 550,000 distinct CDR3 sequences, less than 30% of them singletons. The specimen sequenced was PBMCs. The receptors come from a human donor in good health (CMV status not recorded). Some clones in this sample may be carry-over from other donors' samples. CDR3s include the opening cysteine and the closing phenylalanine or tryptophan. Rows may omit the clone size; those that give it use once, few, many or a size class.

V: TRBV7-2
size: many
CDR3: CASSQRSGLQETQYF

V: TRBV24-1
size: few
CDR3: CATSDSGTFSF

V: TRBV11-3
size: few
CDR3: CASSWGGDDEETQYF

V: TRBV28
size: -
CDR3: CASASSGGQETQYF

V: TRBV7-2
size: many
CDR3: CASSPTGTEDTQYF

V: TRBV7-2
size: few
CDR3: CASSPISLANYGYTF

V: TRBV7-9
size: -
CDR3: CASSMAGTEAFF

V: TRBV4-1
size: few
CDR3: CASSQWTGKPNYGYTF

V: TRBV5-5
size: -
CDR3: CASSLVAEAFF

V: TRBV28
size: few
CDR3: CASSLMAGQAPKLFF

V: TRBV4-1
size: -
CDR3: CASSQDLSGSQHF

V: TRBV5-4
size: few
CDR3: CASSLVGLVVGGYTF

V: TRBV20-1
size: -
CDR3: CSARRTGRTEAFF

V: TRBV6-6
size: -
CDR3: CASSELVGAQYF

V: TRBV24-1
size: -
CDR3: CATSDFGTRNTGELFF

V: TRBV4-3
size: many
CDR3: CASSHSYGRGIAGVQETQYF

V: TRBV10-3
size: few
CDR3: CAISESAGGNTDTQYF

V: TRBV20-1
size: once
CDR3: CSALGAGYTF

V: TRBV20-1
size: few
CDR3: CSVAGFSNEQFF

V: TRBV7-8
size: -
CDR3: CASSLIVRGGRRSSGNTIYF

V: TRBV6-6
size: -
CDR3: CASSVGQRSTF

V: TRBV30
size: -
CDR3: CAWSDPGQPQHF

V: TRBV20-1
size: few
CDR3: CSARDNRDEKLFF